This TCR beta chain originates from a study of Ad26.COV2.S vaccination and SARS-CoV-2 variants. Study information: The study gave Ad26.COV2.S intramuscularly, once or twice 56 days apart.

The germline gives CDR1 MNHEY, CDR2 SMNVEV (reference sequence). The CDR3 runs 15 residues. The V gene lost 5 bases and the J gene lost 2 bases, with 15 bases spanning the gap. Data came from immunoSEQ multiplex PCR; TCRdb stores just in-frame clones and leaves some out. The data hold a few hundred thousand clones, with roughly 88% observed a single time. The treatment was: around 19 received Ad26.COV2.S at low or high dose, single or two shots; about 5 received placebo; per-sample allocation not given. Day 63 after the first vaccine or placebo injection was the time point for sampling. Boston supplied an adult donor aged 18-55 years.

The chain joins TRBV27 to TRBJ1-1; a weak D match, TRBD1 (5 bases). The source was peripheral blood, collected in a trial of Ad26.COV2.S vaccine versus placebo. This sequence originates from a person between 18 and 59 years old who received the Ad26.COV2.S COVID-19 vaccine or a placebo. The DNA of the CDR3 is TGTGCCAGCAGTCTCGGCCCGGGACGAAACACTGAAGCTTTCTTT. Its translation: CASSLGPGRNTEAFF.